Presented here are 6 T cell receptor beta chains from one specimen sequenced in a study of shared clonotypes between healthy human individuals. Repertoires were generated with immunoSEQ multiplex PCR, while TCRdb's copy carries only in-frame clones and drops some. The sample records a few million clones, roughly 92% being singletons. Sequenced: naive CD4+ T cells sorted from blood. Subset specified: CD45RA+ positively selected. Source of these receptors: a young man in good health.

This sequence joins TRBV28 and TRBJ1-5; 7 positions agree with TRBD1. The J segment lost 3 bases and the V segment lost 4 bases, leaving 6 bases of the junction unmatched. In germline, CDR1 is MDHEN, CDR2 SYDVKM. The CDR3 spans 15 residues. CDR3 residues: CASSSQTGINQPQHF. The CDR3 DNA sequence: TGTGCCAGCAGTTCCCAGACAGGGATCAATCAGCCCCAGCATTTT.

This clone was recorded a few times. Other DNA sequences in the same sample also yield this CDR3. The chain combines TRBV20-1 with TRBJ1-4, with D tentatively TRBD1 (6 bases). Trimming removed 6 bases from V and 8 bases from J, with 10 bases in between. Germline CDR1 DFQATT, CDR2 SNEGSKA (reference sequence). This CDR3 region has 11 residues. CDR3 nucleotide sequence: TGCAGTGCCTCGGACAGCGAAAAACTGTTTTTT. Translated: CSASDSEKLFF.

This clone was seen just once. The gene calls are TRBV18 and TRBJ2-5, with 11 bases identical to TRBD2. The germline V gene encodes CDR1 KGHSH and CDR2 LQKENI. With 2 bases clipped from V and 4 bases from J, the junction kept 9 bases outside the gene matches. CDR3 size: 17 residues. The CDR3 bases are TGTGCCAGCTCACCAGGGTCTAGCGGGAGGTCAGGAGAGACCCAGTACTTC. Translation gives CASSPGSSGRSGETQYF.

In regard to this clone: The sample carries other DNA sequences with the same CDR3. The chain links TRBV18 to TRBJ2-5, with 9 bases fitting TRBD2. The CDR3 is 14 amino acids. Looked up from germline, CDR1 is KGHSH and CDR2 is LQKENI. The V and J ends lost 3 bases and 5 bases, in that order; junction bases with no gene match: 4. The CDR3: CASSPLTSGETQYF. CDR3 bases: TGTGCCAGCTCACCTCTCACTAGCGGGGAGACCCAGTACTTC.

The chain links TRBV10-3 to TRBJ2-7, with D hard to call. The V and J ends lost 6 bases and 5 bases respectively, with 11 bases between them. Germline V gene sequence: CDR1 ENHRY, CDR2 SYGVKD. The CDR3 totals 12 residues. The CDR3 loop reads CAISLGVDEQYF. CDR3 in DNA: TGTGCCATCAGCCTAGGAGTTGACGAGCAGTACTTC.

This chain links TRBV29-1 with TRBJ2-3; D is possibly TRBD2 (5 bases). CDR1 and CDR2 from the germline V gene are SQVTM and ANQGSEA. CDR3 length equals 17 residues. V lost 0 bases to trimming and J lost 0 bases, with 16 bases between them. This CDR3 is CSVEDVLVGSSTDTQYF. The CDR3 coding sequence is TGCAGCGTTGAAGACGTGTTAGTAGGGAGCAGCACAGATACGCAGTATTTT.